The sequence of this T cell receptor beta chain was determined in a study of Tregs in tolerant kidney transplant recipients (dated by TCRdb to about 2019). Background on the whole study: The study used TCRbeta sequencing to identify donor-specific regulatory T cells before combined kidney and bone marrow transplantation, then tracked those cells after transplant. In 3 healthy controls, several methods of expanding Tregs specific for an allogeneic donor were compared by TCRbeta repertoire sequencing.

Thawed PBMCs were FACS-sorted into unstimulated Tregs (CD4+CD25+CD127-), CD4+ non-Tregs (CD4+CD25-), CD4 cells and CD8 cells. Healthy control blood came either as purchased buffy coats or from healthy volunteers. Healthy control blood was separated into PBMCs by Ficoll density gradient and cryopreserved, and patient PBMCs were collected both before and after transplant. CDR1 and CDR2 (SGHDT, YYEEEE) derive from the germline V gene. The CDR3 numbers 15 residues from cysteine through phenylalanine. Of all the DNA, just the CDR3 is kept, 45 bases in frame from base 1. General study outcomes and caveats: Because only a small number of patients were included, the study had limitations, and the results will need to be validated in larger populations as well as under other immunosuppression protocols. Expanding Tregs with activated donor B cells appeared to identify the most biologically relevant and donor-specific TCRbeta repertoire. Biological reproducibility was not directly addressed, though technical replication error appeared minimal.

As for this clone: Its binding antigen is unknown. No quality values exist for individual bases; no much larger clone is one base distant.

Genomic DNA was extracted from sorted cells with the QIAGEN DNeasy Blood and Tissue Kit for TCRbeta CDR3 sequencing. Through immunoSEQ, high-throughput TCRbeta CDR3 sequencing was done commercially, including PCR amplification with internal controls and bias correction. For the original study's pipeline: Unique productive TCRbeta sequences were defined by CDR3 nucleotide sequence where primers matched, otherwise by CDR3 amino acid sequence with Vbeta and Jbeta genes. Sorting error was corrected by removing sequences shared between sorted populations at a frequency ratio of 2:1 or less, and the remaining shared sequences were assigned to the higher population. A sequence was defined as donor-reactive if the sequence was expanded at least 5-fold in CFSE-low cells compared with unstimulated cells and had a frequency of at least 0.01% in CFSE-low cells. Jensen-Shannon divergence calculated on the top 100 TCRbeta sequences ranked by frequency was used to measure repertoire divergence. For samples with multiple sequencing runs, sorting error was corrected in each run separately before the runs were combined. TCRdb provides this immuneACCESS table in a form limited to in-frame rearrangements. Some clones are lacking; in checked studies, under half of them reflect an unresolved V gene, and why the rest are absent is not known. That table supplies the V and J calls and clone size; D and trimming were determined from the DNA. The sample includes about 240,000 clones, with approximately 84% observed a single time. Jointly, the top ten make up around 0.6% of the sample.

The sequencing input was CD4+ T cells from blood. This sequence was found in a human donor in good health. The sequence links TRBV5-6 to TRBJ2-5, with a weak D call of TRBD2 (6 bases match). Gene TRBJ2-7 matches the end of the DNA better, so the J call may be wrong. The nucleotide sequence is given as TGTGCCAGCAGCTTCGGGCCGACTAGTCCCCGCGAGCAGTACTTC. This gives the protein CASSFGPTSPREQYF.